The 25 T cell receptor beta chains reported below all come from one sample, sequenced in a study of T cell changes during pregnancy in multiple sclerosis. TCRdb's table, derived via immunoSEQ multiplex PCR, lists solely in-frame clones and lacks some. The top ten clones hold 2% to 3% of a sample with approximately 100,000 clones, 90% to 95% of them seen once. The sequenced sample was peripheral blood, obtained after pregnancy. The receptors derive from a female donor in good health, enrolled as a control in a pregnancy study.

The chain uses TRBV19 and TRBJ1-1; D call uncertain. From germline, CDR1 is LNHDA and CDR2 SQIVND (reference sequence). The CDR3 totals 13 residues. Trimming removed 3 bases at V and 4 bases at J, with 9 bases between. The CDR3 is CASSIAGATEAFF. The CDR3 DNA reads TGTGCCAGTAGTATTGCAGGTGCCACTGAAGCTTTCTTT.

The chain carries TRBV6-1 and TRBJ1-6, with D unresolved. This CDR3 is 15 amino acids long. V was pared by 1 base and J by 10 bases, with 14 bases between. The germline CDR1 and CDR2 sequences are MNHNS and SASEGT. The CDR3 sequence is CASSEGKGGGSPLHF. In nucleotides, the CDR3 is TGTGCCAGCAGTGAAGGTAAAGGAGGCGGATCACCCCTCCACTTT.

The genes are TRBV6-6 and TRBJ1-2; TRBD1 is a possible D gene (6 bases). The germline V gene has CDR1 MNHNY and CDR2 SVGAGI (reference sequence). This CDR3 contains 13 residues. Trimming pared 8 bases from V and 7 bases from J, leaving 17 bases between. The CDR3 region is CASAGDTSIGYTF. DNA of the CDR3: TGTGCCAGCGCCGGGGACACCTCTATTGGCTACACCTTC.

This clone has a single count. This chain joins TRBV9 and TRBJ2-1; 7 bases fit TRBD1. CDR1 is SGDLS and CDR2 is YYNGEE in the germline V gene. V lost 1 base and J lost 0; bases outside the gene matches: 1. The CDR3 spans 15 residues. CDR3 DNA sequence: TGTGCCAGCAGCGTAAAGGGGGCCTCCTACAATGAGCAGTTCTTC. Translating it yields CASSVKGASYNEQFF.

J is TRBJ2-1 and V is TRBV27, with D perhaps matching TRBD2 (5 bases). The germline CDR1 and CDR2 sequences are MNHEY and SMNVEV (reference sequence). This CDR3 has 11 residues. Deletions cut 8 bases from V and 3 bases from J, with 5 bases between. CDR3 amino acids: CASGLYNEQFF. The CDR3 nucleotides read TGTGCCAGCGGACTCTACAATGAGCAGTTCTTC.

This chain links TRBV7-9 with TRBJ2-5; TRBD2 matches at 8 bases. Germline CDR1 and CDR2: SEHNR and FQNEAQ (reference sequence). J was trimmed by 3 bases and V by 5 bases; bases with no gene match: 5. The CDR3 runs to 14 residues. The CDR3: CASSPILAEETQYF. Here the CDR3 DNA reads TGTGCCAGCAGCCCAATACTAGCGGAAGAGACCCAGTACTTC.

This clone has a single count. The rearrangement uses TRBV7-8 and TRBJ1-5; D is possibly TRBD1 (5 bases). The germline gives CDR1 SGHVS, CDR2 FQNEAQ. CDR3 length: 15 amino acids. The V end lost 2 bases, the J end lost 3 bases, and 11 bases lay between the germline ends. The CDR3: CASSLTTGVNQPQHF. CDR3 coding DNA: TGTGCCAGCAGCTTAACAACAGGAGTCAATCAGCCCCAGCATTTT.

The gene calls are TRBV13 and TRBJ1-2; tentative D call: TRBD1 (5 bases). The length of the CDR3 is 15 residues. Between the trimmed V and J ends, which lost 3 bases and 0 bases, there was a span of 11 bases. Germline CDR1 is PRHDT and CDR2 is FYEKMQ (reference sequence). As DNA, the CDR3 is TGTGCCAGCAGCTTCAAACAGGTAGCTAACTATGGCTACACCTTC. Translated, it gives CASSFKQVANYGYTF.

The V call is TRBV4-2, the J call TRBJ2-3, with 15 bases matching TRBD2. The CDR3 is 16 amino acids. After removal of 3 bases from V and 5 bases from J, the junction contained 3 bases not matched to a gene. Germline values: CDR1 LGHNA, CDR2 YNFKEQ. Written as DNA, the CDR3 is TGTGCCAGCAGCCAGGGGGGACTAGCGGGGGGAGATACGCAGTATTTT. Translating it yields CASSQGGLAGGDTQYF.

The V gene is TRBV5-6, the J gene TRBJ2-1; no firm D call. Germline loops: CDR1 SGHDT, CDR2 YYEEEE. The CDR3 covers 14 residues. The ends were cut back, 0 bases at V and 1 base at J, with 5 bases in the middle. The CDR3 loop is CASSLVSSYNEQFF. In DNA, the CDR3 is TGTGCCAGCAGCTTGGTCTCTTCCTACAATGAGCAGTTCTTC.

The rearrangement uses TRBV29-1 and TRBJ2-1, with 7 bases aligning to TRBD1. V shed 5 bases and J 3 bases; nucleotides not matched to a gene: 1. This CDR3 has 12 residues. Germline V CDR1 and CDR2: SQVTM, ANQGSEA. CDR3 protein: CSVTGVYNEQFF. The CDR3 bases are TGCAGCGTTACAGGGGTCTACAATGAGCAGTTCTTC.

This chain joins TRBV27 and TRBJ1-2; 7 bases agree with TRBD1. Trimming removed 3 bases from V and 4 bases from J; junction bases left unmatched: 5. The CDR3 length is 14 residues. Germline values: CDR1 MNHEY, CDR2 SMNVEV (reference sequence). For the CDR3, the DNA is TGTGCCAGCAGTTTCAGGGGGGTCGGCTATGGCTACACCTTC. Encoded protein: CASSFRGVGYGYTF.

The rearrangement uses TRBV6-1 and TRBJ2-1, with 12 bases lining up with TRBD1. The germline CDR1 and CDR2 sequences are MNHNS and SASEGT. V gave up 3 bases and J gave up 10 bases; unmatched junction bases: 10. The CDR3 sequence is 16 residues long. CDR3 in DNA: TGTGCCAGCAGTGAGAGTATGGGACAGGGGGCGCGGGAGCAGTTCTTC. Protein: CASSESMGQGAREQFF.

This chain connects TRBV28 to TRBJ2-2; D may be TRBD1 (5 bases). The CDR3 is made up of 16 amino acids. CDR1 and CDR2 from the germline V gene are MDHEN and SYDVKM. The V end was cut by 7 bases, the J end by 0 bases, with 15 bases between. In DNA form, the CDR3 reads TGTGCCAGCACCCAAATCCAGACAGCGAACACCGGGGAGCTGTTTTTT. It yields the protein CASTQIQTANTGELFF.

V is TRBV7-2 and J is TRBJ2-7; 10 bases align to TRBD1. Germline CDR1 SGHTA, CDR2 FQGNSA. V trimming: 3 bases; J trimming: 5 bases; junction bases outside the gene matches: 7. The CDR3 has 15 residues. Here the CDR3 DNA reads TGTGCCAGCAGCTTTGACCCGGGACAGGGGAACGAGCAGTACTTC. It is translated as CASSFDPGQGNEQYF. The full variable domain, with the rest looked up from reference TRBV7-2 and TRBJ2-7, is GAGVSQSPSNKVTEKGKDVELRCDPISGHTALYWYRQSLGQGLEFLIYFQGNSAPDKSGLPSDRFSAERTGGSVSTLTIQRTQQEDSAVYLCASSFDPGQGNEQYFGPGTRLTVT.

The chain couples TRBV7-9 to TRBJ1-4; 8 nucleotides agree with TRBD1. V was clipped by 1 base and J by 5 bases; unmatched bases: 9. The CDR3 has 17 amino acids. Per the germline V gene, CDR1 is SEHNR and CDR2 is FQNEAQ (reference sequence). The CDR3 DNA sequence: TGTGCCAGCAGCTTAGTTCGGAGGGACAGGAAAAATGAAAAACTGTTTTTT. Translated, it gives CASSLVRRDRKNEKLFF.

V usage is TRBV5-1 and J usage is TRBJ2-2, with D possibly being TRBD1 (6 bases). CDR1 and CDR2 (germline): SGHRS, YFSETQ. Trimming shortened V by 4 bases and J by 0 bases, and 13 bases separated the two germline ends. This CDR3 has 16 residues. The CDR3 DNA reads TGCGCCAGCAGCGTAGACAGGACAGCGAACACCGGGGAGCTGTTTTTT. This translates into CASSVDRTANTGELFF.

This chain uses TRBV6-5 with TRBJ2-7, with 8 bases identical to TRBD2. V was clipped by 6 bases and J by 6 bases; unmatched bases: 7. The CDR3 covers 13 residues. The germline CDR1 and CDR2 sequences are MNHEY and SVGAGI. The CDR3 is CASSPRLALEQYF. As DNA, the CDR3 is TGTGCCAGCAGCCCACGACTAGCGCTCGAGCAGTACTTC.

The chain has TRBV7-8 and TRBJ1-2; TRBD1 might be the D (6 bases). V was shortened by 3 bases and J by 4 bases, with 9 bases between the two germline ends. CDR3 length: 13 residues. Germline CDR1 reads SGHVS; CDR2 reads FQNEAQ. Here the CDR3 reads CASSLYRVYGYTF. The CDR3 DNA follows: TGTGCCAGCAGCTTGTACAGGGTCTATGGCTACACCTTC. The complete variable domain, with remaining parts taken from reference TRBV7-8 and TRBJ1-2, reads GAGVSQSPRYKVAKRGQDVALRCDPISGHVSLFWYQQALGQGPEFLTYFQNEAQLDKSGLPSDRFFAERPEGSVSTLKIQRTQQEDSAVYLCASSLYRVYGYTFGSGTRLTVV.

The V and J genes are TRBV25-1 and TRBJ2-7, with 10 positions matching TRBD1. The CDR3 has 15 residues. With 6 bases clipped from V and 1 base from J, the junction kept 6 bases outside the gene matches. The V gene's germline CDR1 is MGHDK and CDR2 SYGVNS. The CDR3 DNA sequence: TGTGCCAGCAGGGGGACAGGGGAAGGTTCCTACGAGCAGTACTTC. This gives the protein CASRGTGEGSYEQYF.

The V gene is TRBV12-1, the J gene TRBJ2-3; the DNA was not used to check the table's D call, TRBD2. TRBV12-1 is assigned pseudogene status. CDR3 length: 21 amino acids. CDR3 DNA sequence: TGTGCCAGCAGCTTAGGTTTTCGGGAGATTCCGGACCGCTTTAAGGTGGATACGCAGTATTTT. It is translated as CASSLGFREIPDRFKVDTQYF.

A single count supports this clone. This chain links TRBV5-1 with TRBJ2-2, with 9 nucleotides matching TRBD2. The V segment lost 4 bases and the J segment 2 bases; nucleotides outside the gene matches: 6. Germline CDR1 and CDR2: SGHRS and YFSETQ. The CDR3 covers 16 residues. Here the CDR3 DNA reads TGCGCCAGCAGCCATCGGACTAGCGCTAACACCGGGGAGCTGTTTTTT. This codes for CASSHRTSANTGELFF.

The chain joins TRBV6-1 to TRBJ1-5; TRBD1 is a possible D gene (6 bases). Germline CDR1 MNHNS, CDR2 SASEGT. The CDR3 length is 12 residues. V was trimmed by 7 bases and J by 11 bases, leaving 15 bases between them. CDR3 nucleotide sequence: TGTGCCAGCAACCCAGGGGAAGGGGCCCAGCATTTT. Its translation: CASNPGEGAQHF.

This chain links TRBV6-5 with TRBJ2-1; D gene unclear. Trimming stripped 0 bases from V and 6 bases from J, with 9 bases between. Germline lookup yields CDR1 MNHEY and CDR2 SVGAGI. The CDR3 sequence is 14 residues long. CDR3 nucleotide sequence: TGTGCCAGCAGTTACTCGCCAGGAAGCAATGAGCAGTTCTTC. Its protein is CASSYSPGSNEQFF.

The chain joins TRBV11-2 to TRBJ1-1, with D tentatively TRBD1 (6 bases). This CDR3 spans 18 amino acids. V was cut by 6 bases and J by 10 bases, with 33 bases left in between. Germline V CDR1 and CDR2: SGHAT, FQNNGV. The CDR3 sequence is CASRPIRPMATGPWGAFF. The DNA of the CDR3 is TGTGCCAGCAGACCAATCAGGCCAATGGCGACAGGCCCCTGGGGAGCTTTCTTT.